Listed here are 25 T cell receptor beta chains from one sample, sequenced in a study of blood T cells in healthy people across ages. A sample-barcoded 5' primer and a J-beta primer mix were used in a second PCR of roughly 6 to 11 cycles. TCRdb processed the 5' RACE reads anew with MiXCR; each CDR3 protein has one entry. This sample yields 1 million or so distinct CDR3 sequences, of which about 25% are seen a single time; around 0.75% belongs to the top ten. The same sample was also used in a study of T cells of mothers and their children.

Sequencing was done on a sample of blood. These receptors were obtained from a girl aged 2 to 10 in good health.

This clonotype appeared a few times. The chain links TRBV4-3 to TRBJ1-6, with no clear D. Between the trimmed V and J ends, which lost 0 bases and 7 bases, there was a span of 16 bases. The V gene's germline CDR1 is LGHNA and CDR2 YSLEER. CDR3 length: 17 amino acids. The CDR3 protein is CASSQELSAARNSPLHF. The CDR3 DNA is TGCGCCAGCAGCCAAGAACTGAGCGCGGCGAGGAATTCACCCCTCCACTTT.

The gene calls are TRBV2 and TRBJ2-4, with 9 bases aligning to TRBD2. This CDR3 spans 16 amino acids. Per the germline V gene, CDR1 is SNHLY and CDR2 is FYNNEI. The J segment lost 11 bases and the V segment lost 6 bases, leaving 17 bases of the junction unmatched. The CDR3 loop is CASRSREGLAGPFQYF. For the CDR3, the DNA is TGTGCCAGCAGATCAAGGGAGGGGCTAGCGGGGCCTTTTCAGTACTTC.

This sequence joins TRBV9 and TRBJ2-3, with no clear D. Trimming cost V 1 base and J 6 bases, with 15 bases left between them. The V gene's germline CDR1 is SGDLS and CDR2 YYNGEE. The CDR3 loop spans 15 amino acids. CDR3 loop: CASSVITAPTDTQYF. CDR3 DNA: TGTGCCAGCAGCGTAATCACGGCCCCAACTGATACGCAGTATTTT.

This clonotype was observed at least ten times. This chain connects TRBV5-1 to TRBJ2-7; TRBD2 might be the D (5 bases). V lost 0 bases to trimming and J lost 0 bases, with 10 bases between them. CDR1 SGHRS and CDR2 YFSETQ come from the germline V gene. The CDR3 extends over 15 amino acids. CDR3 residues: CASSLAMGSSYEQYF. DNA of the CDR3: TGCGCCAGCAGCTTGGCCATGGGGAGCTCCTACGAGCAGTACTTC.

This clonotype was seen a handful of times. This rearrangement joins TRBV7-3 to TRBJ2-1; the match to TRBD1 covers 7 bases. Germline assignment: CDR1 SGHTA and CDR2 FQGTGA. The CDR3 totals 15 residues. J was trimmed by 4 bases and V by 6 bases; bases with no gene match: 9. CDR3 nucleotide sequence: TGTGCCAGCAGTCGAAACAGGGGTACATACAATGAGCAGTTCTTC. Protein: CASSRNRGTYNEQFF. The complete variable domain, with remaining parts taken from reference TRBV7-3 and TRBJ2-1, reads GAGVSQTPSNKVTEKGKYVELRCDPISGHTALYWYRQSLGQGPEFLIYFQGTGAADDSGLPNDRFFAVRPEGSVSTLKIQRTERGDSAVYLCASSRNRGTYNEQFFGPGTRLTVL.

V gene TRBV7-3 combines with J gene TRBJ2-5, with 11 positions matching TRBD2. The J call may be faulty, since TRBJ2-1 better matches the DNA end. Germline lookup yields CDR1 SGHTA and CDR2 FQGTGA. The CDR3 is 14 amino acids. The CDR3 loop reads CASSSTSGNNEQFF. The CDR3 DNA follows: TGTGCCAGCAGCTCGACTAGCGGGAACAATGAGCAGTTCTTC.

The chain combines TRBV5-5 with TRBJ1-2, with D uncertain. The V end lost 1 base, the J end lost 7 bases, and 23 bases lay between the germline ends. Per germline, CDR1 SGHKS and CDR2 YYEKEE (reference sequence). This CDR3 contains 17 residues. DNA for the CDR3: TGTGCCAGCAGCTTGTTGGTGTTGGCAGCCAGAGCAGGTGGCTACACCTTC. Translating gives CASSLLVLAARAGGYTF.

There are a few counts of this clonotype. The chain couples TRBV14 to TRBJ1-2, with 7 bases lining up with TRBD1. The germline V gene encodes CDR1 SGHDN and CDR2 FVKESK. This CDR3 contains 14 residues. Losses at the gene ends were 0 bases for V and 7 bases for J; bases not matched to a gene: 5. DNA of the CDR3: TGTGCCAGCAGCCAAGATCGCAGGGGGTCTGGCTACACCTTC. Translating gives CASSQDRRGSGYTF.

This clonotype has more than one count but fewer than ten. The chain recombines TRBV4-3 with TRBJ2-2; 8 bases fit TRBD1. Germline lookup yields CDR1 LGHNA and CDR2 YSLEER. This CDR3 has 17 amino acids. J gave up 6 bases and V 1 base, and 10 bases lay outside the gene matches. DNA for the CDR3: TGCGCCAGCAGCCAAGGGGGGGAGGACAGGGCGGCCGGGGAGCTGTTTTTT. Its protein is CASSQGGEDRAAGELFF.

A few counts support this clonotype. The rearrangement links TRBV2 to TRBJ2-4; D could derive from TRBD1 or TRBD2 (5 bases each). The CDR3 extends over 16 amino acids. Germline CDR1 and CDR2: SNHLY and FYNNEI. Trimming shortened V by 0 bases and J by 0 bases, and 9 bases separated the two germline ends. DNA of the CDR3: TGTGCCAGCAGTGAAGCGGGGACCTTAGCCAAAAACATTCAGTACTTC. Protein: CASSEAGTLAKNIQYF.

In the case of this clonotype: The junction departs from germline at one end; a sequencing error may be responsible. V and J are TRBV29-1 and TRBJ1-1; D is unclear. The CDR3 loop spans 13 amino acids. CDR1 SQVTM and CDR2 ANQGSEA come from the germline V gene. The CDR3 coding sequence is TGCAGCGTTGAGGGAGTTTTGAACACTGTAGCTTTCTTT. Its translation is CSVEGVLNTVAFF. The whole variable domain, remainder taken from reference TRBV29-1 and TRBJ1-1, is SAVISQKPSRDICQRGTSLTIQCQVDSQVTMMFWYRQQPGQSLTLIATANQGSEATYESGFVIDKFPISRPNLTFSTLTVSNMSPEDSSIYLCSVEGVLNTVAFFGQGTRLTVV.

The CDR3 DNA reads as TGTGCCAGCAGCCAACCGGACCGCACAGATACGCAGTATTTT. Translation gives CASSQPDRTDTQYF. The gene calls are TRBV3-1 and TRBJ2-3, with unresolved D. The CDR3 contains 14 residues. From germline, CDR1 is LGHDT and CDR2 YNNKEL (reference sequence). Between the trimmed V and J ends, which lost 2 bases and 1 base, there was a span of 7 bases.

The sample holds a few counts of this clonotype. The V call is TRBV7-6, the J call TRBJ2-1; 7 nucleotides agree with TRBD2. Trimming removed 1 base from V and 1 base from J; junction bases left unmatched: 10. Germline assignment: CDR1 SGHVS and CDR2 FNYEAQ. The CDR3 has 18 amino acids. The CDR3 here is CASSLGIASGPSYNEQFF. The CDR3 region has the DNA TGTGCCAGCAGCTTAGGGATAGCTAGCGGTCCTTCCTACAATGAGCAGTTCTTC. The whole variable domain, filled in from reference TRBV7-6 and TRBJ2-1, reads GAGVSQSPRYKVTKRGQDVALRCDPISGHVSLYWYRQALGQGPEFLTYFNYEAQQDKSGLPNDRFSAERPEGSISTLTIQRTEQRDSAMYRCASSLGIASGPSYNEQFFGPGTRLTVL.

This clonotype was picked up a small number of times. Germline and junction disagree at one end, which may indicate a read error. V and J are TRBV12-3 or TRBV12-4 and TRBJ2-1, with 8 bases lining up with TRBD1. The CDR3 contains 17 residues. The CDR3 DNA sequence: TGTGCCGGCAGTACCAGCAGGGGGCGCGAAGATGACAATGAGCAGTTCTTC. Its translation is CAGSTSRGREDDNEQFF.

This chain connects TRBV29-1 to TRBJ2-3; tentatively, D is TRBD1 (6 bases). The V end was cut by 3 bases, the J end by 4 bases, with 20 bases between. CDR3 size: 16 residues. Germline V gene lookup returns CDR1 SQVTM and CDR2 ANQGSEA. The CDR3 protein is CSVELPRGHTPDTQYF. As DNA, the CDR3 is TGCAGCGTTGAGCTCCCCCGGGGACATACTCCAGATACGCAGTATTTT.

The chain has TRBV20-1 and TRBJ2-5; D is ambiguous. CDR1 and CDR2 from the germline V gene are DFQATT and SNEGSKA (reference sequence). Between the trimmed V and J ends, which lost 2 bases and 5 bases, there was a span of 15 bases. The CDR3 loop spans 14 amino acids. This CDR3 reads CSARPSRVPETQYF. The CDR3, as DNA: TGCAGTGCTAGACCCTCAAGAGTCCCCGAGACCCAGTACTTC.

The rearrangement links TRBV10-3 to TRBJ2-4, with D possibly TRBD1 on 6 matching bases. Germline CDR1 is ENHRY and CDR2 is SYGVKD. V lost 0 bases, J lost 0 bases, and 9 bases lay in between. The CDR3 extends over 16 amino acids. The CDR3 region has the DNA TGTGCCATCAGTGAGTCGGGGACACTAGCCAAAAACATTCAGTACTTC. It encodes CAISESGTLAKNIQYF.

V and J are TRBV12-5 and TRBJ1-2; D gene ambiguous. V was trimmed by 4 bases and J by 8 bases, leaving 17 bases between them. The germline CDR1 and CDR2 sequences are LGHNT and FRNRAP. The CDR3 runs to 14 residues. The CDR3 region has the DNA TGTGCTAGTGGTTCGCCCACCACCGTCTCCGGCTACACCTTC. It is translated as CASGSPTTVSGYTF.

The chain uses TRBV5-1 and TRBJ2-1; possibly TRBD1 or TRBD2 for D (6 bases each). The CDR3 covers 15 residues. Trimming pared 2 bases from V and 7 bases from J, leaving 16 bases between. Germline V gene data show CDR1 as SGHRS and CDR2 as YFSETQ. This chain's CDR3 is CASSLRLGGTNEQFF. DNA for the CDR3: TGCGCCAGCAGCTTAAGACTAGGGGGGACGAATGAGCAGTTCTTC.

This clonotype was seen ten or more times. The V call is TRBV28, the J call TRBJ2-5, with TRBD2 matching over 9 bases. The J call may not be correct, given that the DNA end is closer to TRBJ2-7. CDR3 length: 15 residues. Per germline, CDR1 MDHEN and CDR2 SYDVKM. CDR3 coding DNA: TGTGCCAGCAGTTCGAGACTAGCGGCCCCCTACGAGCAGTACTTC. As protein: CASSSRLAAPYEQYF.

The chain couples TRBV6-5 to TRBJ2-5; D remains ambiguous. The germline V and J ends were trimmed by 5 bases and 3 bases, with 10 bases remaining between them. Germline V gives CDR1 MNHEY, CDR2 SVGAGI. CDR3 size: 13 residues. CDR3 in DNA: TGTGCCAGCAGTCGAGACCCCAAAGAGACCCAGTACTTC. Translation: CASSRDPKETQYF.

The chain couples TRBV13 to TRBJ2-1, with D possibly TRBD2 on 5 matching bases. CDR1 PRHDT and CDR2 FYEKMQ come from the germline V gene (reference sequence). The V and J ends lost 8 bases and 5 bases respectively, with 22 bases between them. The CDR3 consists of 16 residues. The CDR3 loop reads CASLEGVPIANNEQFF. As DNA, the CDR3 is TGTGCCAGCCTTGAGGGTGTTCCCATAGCTAACAATGAGCAGTTCTTC.

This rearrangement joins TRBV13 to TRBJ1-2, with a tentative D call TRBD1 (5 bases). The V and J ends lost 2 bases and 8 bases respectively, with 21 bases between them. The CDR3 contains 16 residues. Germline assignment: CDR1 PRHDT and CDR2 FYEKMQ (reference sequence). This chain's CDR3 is CASSLRGLDMESGYTF. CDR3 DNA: TGTGCCAGCAGCTTAAGAGGTCTGGACATGGAGTCCGGCTACACCTTC.

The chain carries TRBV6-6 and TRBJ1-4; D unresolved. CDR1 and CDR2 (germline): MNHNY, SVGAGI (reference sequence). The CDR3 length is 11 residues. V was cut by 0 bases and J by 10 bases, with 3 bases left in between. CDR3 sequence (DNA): TGTGCCAGCAGTTACTCAGTAAAACTGTTTTTT. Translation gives CASSYSVKLFF.

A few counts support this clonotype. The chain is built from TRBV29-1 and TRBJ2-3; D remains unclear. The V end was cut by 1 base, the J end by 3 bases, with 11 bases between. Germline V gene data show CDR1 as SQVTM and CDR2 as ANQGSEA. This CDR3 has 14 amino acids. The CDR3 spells CSVEGNPTTDTQYF. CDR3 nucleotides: TGCAGCGTTGAAGGAAACCCGACGACAGATACGCAGTATTTT.